This record looks at one TCR beta chain sequence and its context. Its target is not known. Amplification used 60 Vbeta primers and 13 Jbeta primers. The repertoire was sequenced with immunoSEQ multiplex PCR; TCRdb's copy has only in-frame clones and lacks some. The sample has under 150,000 clones; 84% are singletons. This entry belongs to a study of cytomegalovirus exposure and HLA in healthy donors. Study results and limitations: Usually a TCR sequence was rare, but some public TCRs were found in many donors. There were some V segments, including TRBV6-2 and TRBV6-3, excluded as indistinguishable. Later analysis suggested links between common viral pathogens and several top significant clusters. Later findings reportedly placed an Asian-associated ancestry cluster below the roughly 690-donor mean for N-insertions.

The V end was cut by 3 bases, the J end by 6 bases, with 14 bases between. This CDR3 is built from 14 residues. Germline V gene lookup returns CDR1 SEHNR and CDR2 FQNEAQ (reference sequence). The chain joins TRBV7-9 to TRBJ1-2; a weak D match, TRBD1 (6 bases). The specimen was PBMCs. The sequence came from a man aged 50 to 60 in good health and CMV-seronegative. The CDR3 spells CASSFGRGADGYTF. DNA of the CDR3: TGTGCCAGCAGCTTCGGACGGGGGGCAGATGGCTACACCTTC.